This T cell receptor (beta chain) was identified in a study of T cell repertoires in cytomegalovirus infection. As for the study in general: Through public TCR beta signatures, both CMV infection and matching HLA type were indicated. General study points: In two of eight donors, the top clonotype was HLA-C-restricted CMV-specific. Totalled public TCR beta family frequency picked out people who carried CMV plus the relevant HLA.

CDR1 and CDR2 from the germline V gene are SGHDT and YYEEEE. V lost 1 base and J lost 1; bases outside the gene matches: 5. The CDR3 spans 16 residues. At least ten counts were recorded for this clonotype. Its specificity is unknown. A single record per CDR3 protein comes from TCRdb applying MiXCR to the reads. The table has 500,000 to 600,000 distinct CDR3 sequences, 16% seen once. The sequence was collected from a human donor in good health (CMV status not recorded). Some clones in this sample may be carry-over from other donors' samples. The sample was CD8+ T cells from PBMCs. The genes are TRBV5-6 and TRBJ1-1, with 9 bases matching TRBD1. CDR3 sequence: CASSLPGQGQNTEAFF. CDR3 sequence (DNA): TGTGCCAGCAGCTTGCCGGGACAGGGCCAGAACACTGAAGCTTTCTTT.